This T cell receptor beta chain was recovered during a study of graft-versus-host responses after intestinal transplantation. Germline values: CDR1 KGHSH, CDR2 LQKENI. Trimming stripped 1 base from V and 0 bases from J, with 10 bases between. CDR3 length: 16 residues. TCRdb keeps only in-frame clones here, not all; method: immunoSEQ multiplex PCR. The sample yields approximately 80,000 clones, 70% to 90% seen once. With regard to this clone: Its antigen is not identified.

Study observations and caveats: Early post-transplant declines in HvG were associated with peak levels of circulating GvH clones. Recipient marrow harbored GvH clones, some of which surfaced first in ileum or blood.

The chain joins TRBV18 to TRBJ1-3; D call uncertain. The receptor's source is a human donor who received an intestinal transplant. The sequencing here drew on unstimulated CD4+ T cells sorted from spleen or lymph node cells, taken before intestinal transplant. The CDR3 loop reads CASSPRQVRSGNTIYF. The CDR3 DNA is TGTGCCAGCTCACCACGGCAGGTTCGCTCTGGAAACACCATATATTTT.